This T cell receptor beta chain was captured by sequencing in a study of blood T cells in healthy people across ages (dated by TCRdb to between 2014 and 2017). In terms of the full investigation: In model experiments, roughly one uniquely barcoded TCR beta cDNA molecule per two T cells was captured by template switching. Two additional independent replicas of 1 million unique cDNA reads from the same blood draw were analyzed for two donors (one aged 18 to 30 and one aged 80 or older). Donors were grouped into four age groups: young (average 16 years), middle-aged (around 39), aged (about 59) and long-lived (about 90). The study measured age-related changes in TCR beta repertoire diversity using deep sequencing normalized with unique cDNA molecular identifiers.

Based on the germline V gene, the CDR1 and CDR2 sequences are SGHDN and FVKESK. V is cut back by 2 bases and J by 5 bases, with 12 bases in the junction unmatched. Its CDR3 holds 16 amino acids, cysteine through phenylalanine. Only CDR3 DNA is held: 48 bases, read in frame from base 1. Donors were roughly 40 systemically healthy Caucasian individuals from Russia aged roughly 6 to 90 years. Approximately 9.7 milliliters of peripheral blood were drawn from each donor into EDTA-treated Vacutainer tubes. Ficoll-Paque density-gradient centrifugation was used to isolate PBMCs, with at least 6 million per sample. Total RNA was extracted from PBMCs with Trizol reagent, with at least 5.5 micrograms obtained per sample. Naive CD45RAhigh/CD27high T cell percentages were measured by flow cytometry on a PBMC aliquot from every donor. Summary of the overall study and its limitations: Compared with the aged group, the long-lived group had more naive CD4+ T cells, fewer expanded clones and increased TCR diversity, suggesting age selection. Observed TCR beta diversity per million T cells fell roughly linearly with age, and a significant reduction was already apparent by age about 38. Observed TCR beta diversity correlated strongly with the percentage of naive T cells measured by flow cytometry. The CMV infection status of donors was not known, potentially confounding age-related changes in expanded clonotypes. Estimates of total diversity based on one million sequenced T cells were regarded as lower bounds and as underestimates. Conclusive comparison of naive and antigen-experienced compartments was prevented by the profiling of bulk unsorted PBMCs.

The sample holds one count of this clonotype. It lacks a known antigen. Nothing much larger sits one base from this clone, and base qualities are not available. Evidence from one read is weak. The library relied on 5' RACE. TCRdb lists the instrument as Illumina HiSeq 2500. A second PCR of roughly 6 to 12 cycles was performed with a sample-barcoded 5' primer and a J-beta primer mix. A unique molecular identifier was introduced onto each TCR beta cDNA molecule by a template-switch 5' adaptor carrying 12 random nucleotides. At least 2.5 million CDR3-containing paired-end reads were obtained from each sample. The Mint cDNA synthesis kit, primed by a TRBC-specific oligonucleotide, was used to synthesize first-strand cDNA from all RNA. Following uracil-DNA glycosylase treatment, a first 18-cycle PCR with universal primers M1SS and BC2_uni_R was performed on all cDNA. The authors' pipeline ran thus. For normalization, 1 million high-quality reads were randomly selected from each sample, with every read carrying a distinct molecular identifier. Reads sharing molecular identifiers were discarded rather than binned into consensus sequences. MiTCR, set to a Q25 quality threshold and the strictest error-elimination algorithm, was used for CDR3 identification, clonotype clustering and error correction. A nonparametric unseen species model with Euler transformation was used to estimate lower-bound total TCR beta diversity. TCRdb's own reprocessing of the public reads used fastp at Q25 and MiXCR and kept productive beta chains. When rows share a CDR3 protein, they turn into one entry using the most common DNA and genes. None of the V and J calls come from the authors' own analysis; TCRdb made them. Across this sample there are about 930,000 distinct CDR3 sequences, with about 27% seen only once. 10% of the sample belongs to the ten largest clones.

Separately, the same data were catalogued under a study of T cells of mothers and their children. From the second report: The donors were nine systemically healthy Caucasian individuals, made up of three mothers and their six children. cDNA synthesis consumed the entire amount of extracted RNA, loaded at roughly 1.5 ug RNA in each 15 ul reaction. Sample barcodes and 2-4 random nucleotides were added via the M1S primer in the second PCR. Over 8 million TCR beta CDR3 reads were obtained for each mother, and around 2.7 million reads were obtained for each child. Thymic selection similarly shapes TCR recombination output in related and unrelated pairs, with minor effect from inherited differences. Normalized repertoire overlap was always found to be slightly, but never significantly, higher in related mother-child pairs than in unrelated mother-child pairs. No persistent microchimeric T cell clones were detected, at a sensitivity of 90 to 100 clones per million clonotypes. The study used deep NGS to compare TCR beta repertoires of mothers and children, seeking features distinguishing related mother-child pairs from unrelated individuals. The mean age was about 40 +/- 4 years for the mothers and about 12 +/- 4 years for the children. Libraries were sequenced on Illumina HiSeq 2000 with 100+100 nt paired-end reads after adapter ligation with NEBNext reagents. Mother and child libraries were prepared a month apart and sequenced in separate runs to prevent cross-contamination. Each donor had between about 500,000 and 2,100,000 distinct TCR beta clonotypes identified. Naive TCR beta clonotypes were estimated from low-frequency clonotypes matched to each donor's FACS-determined naive share, without sorting.

The chain uses TRBV14 and TRBJ2-7, with 7 junctional bases fitting TRBD1. This clonotype was sampled from a middle-aged woman in good health. Sequenced sample: blood. The nucleotide sequence is TGTGCCAGCAGCCAATCCAGGACAGGTCGGCGCGACGAGCAGTACTTC. Its protein product is CASSQSRTGRRDEQYF. With the portions outside the CDR3 filled from the reference TRBV14 and TRBJ2-7 genes, the complete variable region becomes EAGVTQFPSHSVIEKGQTVTLRCDPISGHDNLYWYRRVMGKEIKFLLHFVKESKQDESGMPNNRFLAERTGGTYSTLKVQPAELEDSGVYFCASSQSRTGRRDEQYFGPGTRLTVT.